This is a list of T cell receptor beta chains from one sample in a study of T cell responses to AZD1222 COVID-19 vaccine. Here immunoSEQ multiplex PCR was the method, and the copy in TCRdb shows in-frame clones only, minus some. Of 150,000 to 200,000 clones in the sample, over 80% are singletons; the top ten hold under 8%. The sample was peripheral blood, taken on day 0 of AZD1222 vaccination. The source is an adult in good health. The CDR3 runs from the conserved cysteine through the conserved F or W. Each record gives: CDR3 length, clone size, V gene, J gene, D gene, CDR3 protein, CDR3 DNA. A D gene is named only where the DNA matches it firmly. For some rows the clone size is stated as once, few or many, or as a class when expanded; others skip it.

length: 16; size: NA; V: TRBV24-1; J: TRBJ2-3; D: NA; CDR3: CATSEPRGTTTDTQYF; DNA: TGTGCCACCAGTGAACCCAGGGGAACCACGACAGATACGCAGTATTTT
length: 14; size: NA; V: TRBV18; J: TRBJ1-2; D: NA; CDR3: CASSPLDSERGYTF; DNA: TGTGCCAGCTCACCTCTCGACAGTGAGCGCGGCTACACCTTC
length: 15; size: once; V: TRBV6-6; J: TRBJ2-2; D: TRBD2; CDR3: CASSSTSGKTGELFF; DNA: TGTGCCAGCAGTTCGACTAGCGGGAAAACCGGGGAGCTGTTTTTT
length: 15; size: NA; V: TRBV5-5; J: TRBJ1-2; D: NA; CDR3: CASSLEARFNYGYTF; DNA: TGTGCCAGCAGCTTGGAAGCCAGATTCAACTATGGCTACACCTTC
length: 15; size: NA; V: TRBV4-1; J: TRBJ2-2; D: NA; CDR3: CASSQDSHRAGELFF; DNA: TGCGCCAGCAGCCAAGACAGCCACCGAGCTGGGGAGCTGTTTTTT
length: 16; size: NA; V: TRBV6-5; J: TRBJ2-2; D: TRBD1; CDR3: CASSYETGGRTGELFF; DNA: TGTGCCAGCAGTTACGAAACAGGGGGCCGCACCGGGGAGCTGTTTTTT
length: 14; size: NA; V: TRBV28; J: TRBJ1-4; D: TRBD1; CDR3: CASSPGTGAAKLFF; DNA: TGTGCCAGCAGTCCCGGGACAGGGGCCGCAAAACTGTTTTTT
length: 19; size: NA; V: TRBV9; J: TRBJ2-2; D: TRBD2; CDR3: CASSVGSSGRASFSGELFF; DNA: TGTGCCAGCAGCGTAGGCTCTAGCGGGAGAGCCTCGTTCTCTGGGGAGCTGTTTTTT
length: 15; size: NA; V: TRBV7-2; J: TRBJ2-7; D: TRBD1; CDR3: CASSSDRGLTYEQYF; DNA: TGTGCCAGCAGCTCTGACAGGGGCCTTACCTACGAGCAGTACTTC
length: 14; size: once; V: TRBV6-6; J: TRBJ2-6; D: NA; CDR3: CASSAGSGANVLTF; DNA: TGTGCCAGCAGTGCAGGGTCTGGGGCCAACGTCCTGACTTTC
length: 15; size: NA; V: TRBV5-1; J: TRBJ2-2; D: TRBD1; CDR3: CASSWGTGLAGELFF; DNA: TGCGCCAGCAGCTGGGGGACAGGGTTGGCCGGGGAGCTGTTTTTT
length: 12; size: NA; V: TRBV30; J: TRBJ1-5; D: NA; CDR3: CAWSAGVQPQHF; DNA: TGTGCCTGGAGCGCCGGGGTTCAGCCCCAGCATTTT
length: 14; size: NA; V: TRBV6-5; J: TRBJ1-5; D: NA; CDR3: CATALSQGNQPQHF; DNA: TGTGCCACTGCCCTGTCCCAGGGGAATCAGCCCCAGCATTTT
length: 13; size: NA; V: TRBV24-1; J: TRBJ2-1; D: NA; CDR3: CATSDLKRYEQFF; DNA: TGTGCCACCAGTGATTTGAAGAGGTATGAGCAGTTCTTC
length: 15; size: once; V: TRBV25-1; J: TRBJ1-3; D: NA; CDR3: CASSEYGSRGNTIYF; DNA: TGTGCCAGCAGTGAATACGGATCGAGGGGAAACACCATATATTTT
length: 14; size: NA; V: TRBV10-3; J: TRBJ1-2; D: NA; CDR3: CAISESGGPNGYTF; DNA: TGTGCCATCAGTGAGTCTGGGGGACCAAATGGCTACACCTTC
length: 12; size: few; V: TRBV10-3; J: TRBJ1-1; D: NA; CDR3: CAISPLLGKAFF; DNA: TGTGCCATCAGTCCCCTACTGGGGAAAGCTTTCTTT
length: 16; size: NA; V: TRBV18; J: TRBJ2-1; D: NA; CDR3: CASSPGSWESYNEQFF; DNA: TGTGCCAGCTCACCAGGGTCGTGGGAGTCCTACAATGAGCAGTTCTTC
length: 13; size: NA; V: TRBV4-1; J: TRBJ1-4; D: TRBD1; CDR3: CASRGTGPEKLFF; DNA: TGCGCCAGCAGAGGGACAGGGCCGGAAAAACTGTTTTTT
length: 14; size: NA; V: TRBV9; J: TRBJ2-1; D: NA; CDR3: CASSGLYSYNEQFF; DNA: TGTGCCAGCAGTGGACTGTACTCCTACAATGAGCAGTTCTTC
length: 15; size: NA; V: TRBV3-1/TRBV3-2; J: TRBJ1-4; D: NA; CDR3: CASSLVNSQNEKLFF; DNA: TGTGCCAGCAGCCTCGTCAACAGTCAAAATGAAAAACTGTTTTTT
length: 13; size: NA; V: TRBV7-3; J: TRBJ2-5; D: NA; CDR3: CASSFSRDGTQYF; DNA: TGTGCCAGCAGCTTTAGCAGGGACGGGACCCAGTACTTC
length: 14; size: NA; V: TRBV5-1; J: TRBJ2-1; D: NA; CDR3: CASSFQGGFDEQFF; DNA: TGCGCCAGCAGCTTCCAGGGCGGGTTCGATGAGCAGTTCTTC
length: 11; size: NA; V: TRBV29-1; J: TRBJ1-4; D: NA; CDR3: CSAGNSEKLFF; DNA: TGCAGCGCCGGGAATAGTGAAAAACTGTTTTTT
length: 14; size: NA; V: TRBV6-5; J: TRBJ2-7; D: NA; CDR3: CASSPSGISYEQYF; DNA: TGTGCCAGCAGCCCCTCGGGGATCTCCTACGAGCAGTACTTC
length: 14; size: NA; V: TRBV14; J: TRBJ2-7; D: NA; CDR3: CASSPGPKVRVQYF; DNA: TGTGCCAGCAGCCCGGGACCGAAGGTTCGCGTGCAGTACTTC
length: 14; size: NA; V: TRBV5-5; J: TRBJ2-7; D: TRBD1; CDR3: CASSADRGLGEQYF; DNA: TGTGCCAGCAGCGCAGACAGGGGGCTGGGAGAGCAGTACTTC
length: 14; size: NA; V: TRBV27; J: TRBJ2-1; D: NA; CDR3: CASSEPSLNNEQFF; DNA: TGTGCCAGCAGTGAACCCTCGTTGAACAATGAGCAGTTCTTC
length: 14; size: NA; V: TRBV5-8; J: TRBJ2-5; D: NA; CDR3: CASSLWGRGETQYF; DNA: TGTGCCAGCAGCTTGTGGGGGAGAGGGGAGACCCAGTACTTC
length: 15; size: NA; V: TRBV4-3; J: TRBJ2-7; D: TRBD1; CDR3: CASSREGASSYEQYF; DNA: TGCGCCAGCAGCCGAGAGGGGGCCAGCTCCTACGAGCAGTACTTC
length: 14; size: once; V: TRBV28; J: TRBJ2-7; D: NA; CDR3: CASSFRARGYEQYF; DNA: TGTGCCAGCAGTTTCCGGGCCCGGGGTTACGAGCAGTACTTC
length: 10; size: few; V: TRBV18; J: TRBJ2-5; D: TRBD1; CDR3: CASSPMGQNF; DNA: TGTGCCAGCTCACCGATGGGACAGAACTTC
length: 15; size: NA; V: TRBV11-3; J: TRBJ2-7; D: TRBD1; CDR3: CASSDQTTGAYEQYF; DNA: TGTGCCAGCAGTGACCAAACGACAGGGGCCTACGAGCAGTACTTC
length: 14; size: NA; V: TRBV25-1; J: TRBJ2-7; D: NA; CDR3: CALSIEDRRGEQYF; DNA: TGTGCCCTTAGTATCGAGGACAGGAGGGGCGAGCAGTACTTC
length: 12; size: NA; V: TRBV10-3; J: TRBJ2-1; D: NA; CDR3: CAISAELNEQFF; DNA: TGTGCCATCAGTGCCGAACTTAATGAGCAGTTCTTC
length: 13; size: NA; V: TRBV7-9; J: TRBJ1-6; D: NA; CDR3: CASSALADSPLHF; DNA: TGTGCCAGTTCAGCCCTAGCGGATTCACCCCTCCACTTT